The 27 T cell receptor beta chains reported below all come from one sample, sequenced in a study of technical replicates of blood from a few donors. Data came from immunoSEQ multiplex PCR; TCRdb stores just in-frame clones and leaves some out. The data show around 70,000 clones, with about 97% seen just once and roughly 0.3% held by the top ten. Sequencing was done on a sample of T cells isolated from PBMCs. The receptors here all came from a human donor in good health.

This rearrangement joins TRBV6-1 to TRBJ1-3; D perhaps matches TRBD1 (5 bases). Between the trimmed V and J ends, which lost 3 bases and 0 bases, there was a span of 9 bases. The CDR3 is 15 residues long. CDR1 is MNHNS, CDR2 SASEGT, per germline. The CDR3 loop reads CASSETVFSGNTIYF. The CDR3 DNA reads TGTGCCAGCAGTGAGACAGTATTCTCTGGAAACACCATATATTTT.

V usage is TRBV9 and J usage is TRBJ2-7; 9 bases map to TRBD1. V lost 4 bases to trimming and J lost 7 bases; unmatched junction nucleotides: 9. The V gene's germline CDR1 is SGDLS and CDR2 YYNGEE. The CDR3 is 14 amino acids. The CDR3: CASSYRDRAKEQYF. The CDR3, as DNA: TGTGCCAGCAGCTACCGGGACAGGGCAAAAGAGCAGTACTTC.

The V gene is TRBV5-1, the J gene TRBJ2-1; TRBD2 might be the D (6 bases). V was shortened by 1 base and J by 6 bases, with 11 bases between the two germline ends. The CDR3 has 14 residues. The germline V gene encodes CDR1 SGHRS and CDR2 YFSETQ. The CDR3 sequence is CASSLREASNEQFF. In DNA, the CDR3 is TGCGCCAGCAGCTTGAGGGAGGCTTCCAATGAGCAGTTCTTC. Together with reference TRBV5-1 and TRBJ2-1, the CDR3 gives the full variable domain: KAGVTQTPRYLIKTRGQQVTLSCSPISGHRSVSWYQQTPGQGLQFLFEYFSETQRNKGNFPGRFSGRQFSNSRSEMNVSTLELGDSALYLCASSLREASNEQFFGPGTRLTVL.

CDR3 DNA sequence: TGCGCCAGCAGCTTGGGACGGGAAAGTGGGGTAAAAAACATTCAGTACTTC. This encodes CASSLGRESGVKNIQYF. This sequence joins TRBV5-1 and TRBJ2-4, with a possible D match to TRBD2 (5 bases). V was shortened by 0 bases and J by 4 bases, with 17 bases between the two germline ends. Looked up from germline, CDR1 is SGHRS and CDR2 is YFSETQ. This CDR3 is 17 amino acids long.

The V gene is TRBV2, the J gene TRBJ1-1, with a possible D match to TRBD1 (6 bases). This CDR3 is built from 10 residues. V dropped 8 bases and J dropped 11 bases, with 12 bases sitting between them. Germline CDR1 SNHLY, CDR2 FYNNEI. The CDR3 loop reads CASVGTTAFF. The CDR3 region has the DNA TGTGCCAGCGTTGGGACAACGGCTTTCTTT.

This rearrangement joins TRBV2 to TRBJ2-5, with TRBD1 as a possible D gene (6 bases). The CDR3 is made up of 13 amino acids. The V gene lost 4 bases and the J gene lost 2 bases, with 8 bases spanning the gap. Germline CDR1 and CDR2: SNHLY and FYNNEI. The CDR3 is CASSGGQQETQYF. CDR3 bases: TGTGCCAGCAGTGGAGGACAGCAAGAGACCCAGTACTTC.

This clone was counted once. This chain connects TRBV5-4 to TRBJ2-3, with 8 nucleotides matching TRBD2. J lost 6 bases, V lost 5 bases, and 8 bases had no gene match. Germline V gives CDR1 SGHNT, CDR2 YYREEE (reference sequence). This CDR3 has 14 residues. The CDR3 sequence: CASRKSGSGDTQYF. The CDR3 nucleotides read TGTGCCAGCAGAAAGAGCGGGAGTGGGGATACGCAGTATTTT.

The CDR3 region is CAWRPGHSNQPQHF. DNA of the CDR3: TGTGCCTGGAGGCCGGGACACTCTAATCAGCCCCAGCATTTT. This chain links TRBV30 with TRBJ1-5, with D tentatively TRBD1 (6 bases). V lost 3 bases and J lost 4, with 13 bases in between. This CDR3 is 14 amino acids long. CDR1 and CDR2 (germline): GTSNPN, SVGIG (reference sequence).

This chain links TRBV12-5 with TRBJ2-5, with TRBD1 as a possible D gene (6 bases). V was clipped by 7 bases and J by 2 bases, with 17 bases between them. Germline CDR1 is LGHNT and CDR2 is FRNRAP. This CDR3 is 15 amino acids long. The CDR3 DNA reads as TGTGCTAGTGCCATGGGGGACACAACTCAAGAGACCCAGTACTTC. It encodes CASAMGDTTQETQYF. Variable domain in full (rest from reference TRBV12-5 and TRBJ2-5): DARVTQTPRHKVTEMGQEVTMRCQPILGHNTVFWYRQTMMQGLELLAYFRNRAPLDDSGMPKDRFSAEMPDATLATLKIQPSEPRDSAVYFCASAMGDTTQETQYFGPGTRLLVL.

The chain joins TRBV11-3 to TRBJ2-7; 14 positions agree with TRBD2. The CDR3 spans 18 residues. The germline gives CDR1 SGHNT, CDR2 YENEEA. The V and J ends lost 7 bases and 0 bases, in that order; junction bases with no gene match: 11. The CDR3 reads CASNPGLAGGIGSYEQYF. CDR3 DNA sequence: TGTGCCAGCAACCCCGGACTAGCGGGAGGCATCGGCTCCTACGAGCAGTACTTC.

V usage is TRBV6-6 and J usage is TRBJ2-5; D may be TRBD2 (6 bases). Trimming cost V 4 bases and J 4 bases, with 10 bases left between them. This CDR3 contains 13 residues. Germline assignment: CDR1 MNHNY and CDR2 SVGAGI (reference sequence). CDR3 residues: CASSSTRGETQYF. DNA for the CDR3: TGTGCCAGCAGTTCGACTAGGGGAGAGACCCAGTACTTC.

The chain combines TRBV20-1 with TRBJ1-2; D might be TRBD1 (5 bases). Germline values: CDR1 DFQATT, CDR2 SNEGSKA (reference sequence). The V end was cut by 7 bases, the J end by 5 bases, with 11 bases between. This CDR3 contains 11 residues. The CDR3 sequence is CSGRPGYGYTF. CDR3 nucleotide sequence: TGCAGTGGCCGCCCAGGGTATGGCTACACCTTC.

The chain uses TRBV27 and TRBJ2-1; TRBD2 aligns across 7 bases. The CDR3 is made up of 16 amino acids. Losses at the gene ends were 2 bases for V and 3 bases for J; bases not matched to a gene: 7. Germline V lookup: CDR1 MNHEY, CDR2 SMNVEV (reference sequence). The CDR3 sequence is CASSLGLAEIYNEQFF. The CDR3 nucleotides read TGTGCCAGCAGTTTAGGGCTAGCGGAGATCTACAATGAGCAGTTCTTC.

The CDR3, as DNA: TGTGCCAGCAAACTAGCGGGCGGATACAATGAGCAGTTCTTC. Residues: CASKLAGGYNEQFF. The rearrangement joins TRBV27 to TRBJ2-1, with TRBD2 matching 9 bases. This CDR3 contains 14 residues. With 7 bases clipped from V and 4 bases from J, the junction kept 5 bases outside the gene matches. Germline V gives CDR1 MNHEY, CDR2 SMNVEV (reference sequence).

DNA for the CDR3: TGTGCCAGCAGTGACACGAACAGGGGACCCAAAGCTTTCTTT. It translates to CASSDTNRGPKAFF. The V call is TRBV6-4, the J call TRBJ1-1; 7 bases are shared with TRBD1. This CDR3 comprises 14 residues. Trimming cost V 2 bases and J 9 bases; bases outside gene matches: 9. Germline assignment: CDR1 MRHNA and CDR2 SNTAGT.

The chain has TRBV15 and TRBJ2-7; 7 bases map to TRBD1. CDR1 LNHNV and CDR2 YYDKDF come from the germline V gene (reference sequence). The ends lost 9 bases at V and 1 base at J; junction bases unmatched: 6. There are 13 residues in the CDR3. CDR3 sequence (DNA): TGTGCCACGCGGCGCAGGGGGTCCTACGAGCAGTACTTC. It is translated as CATRRRGSYEQYF.

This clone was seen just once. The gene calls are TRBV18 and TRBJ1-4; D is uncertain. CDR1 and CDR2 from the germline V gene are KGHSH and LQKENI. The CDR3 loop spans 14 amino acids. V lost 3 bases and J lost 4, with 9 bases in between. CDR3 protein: CASSPPGHNEKLFF. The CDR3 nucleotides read TGTGCCAGCTCACCGCCAGGCCATAATGAAAAACTGTTTTTT.

CDR3 bases: TGTGCCAGCAGTTTAGTTCTCCCAGAAGAGACCCAGTACTTC. Residues: CASSLVLPEETQYF. The gene calls are TRBV27 and TRBJ2-5; D uncertain. The germline gives CDR1 MNHEY, CDR2 SMNVEV (reference sequence). The CDR3 is 14 amino acids. V was shortened by 2 bases and J by 3 bases, with 10 bases between the two germline ends.

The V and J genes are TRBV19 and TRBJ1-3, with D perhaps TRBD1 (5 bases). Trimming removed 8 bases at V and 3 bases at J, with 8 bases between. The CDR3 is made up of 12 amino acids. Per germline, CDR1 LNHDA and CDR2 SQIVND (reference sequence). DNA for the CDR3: TGTGCCAGTGGGCAGGGTGGAAACACCATATATTTT. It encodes CASGQGGNTIYF.

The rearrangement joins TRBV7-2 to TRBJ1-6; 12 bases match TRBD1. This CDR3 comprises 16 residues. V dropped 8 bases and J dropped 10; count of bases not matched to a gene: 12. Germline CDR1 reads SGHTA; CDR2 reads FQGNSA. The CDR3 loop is CASRPGQGAGRSPLHF. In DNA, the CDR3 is TGTGCCAGCCGCCCGGGACAGGGGGCTGGTCGATCACCCCTCCACTTT.

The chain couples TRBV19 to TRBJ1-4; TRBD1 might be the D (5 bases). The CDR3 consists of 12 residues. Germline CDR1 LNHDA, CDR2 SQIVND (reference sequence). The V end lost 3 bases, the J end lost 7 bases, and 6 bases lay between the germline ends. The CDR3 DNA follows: TGTGCCAGTAGTATTAGGGGTGAAAAACTGTTTTTT. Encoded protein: CASSIRGEKLFF.

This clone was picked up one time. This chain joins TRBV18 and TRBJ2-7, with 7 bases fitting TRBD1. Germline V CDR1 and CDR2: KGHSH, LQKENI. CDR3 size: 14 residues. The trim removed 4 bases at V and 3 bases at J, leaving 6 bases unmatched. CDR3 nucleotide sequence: TGTGCCAGCTCACTATCCGGGACAGACTACGAGCAGTACTTC. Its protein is CASSLSGTDYEQYF.

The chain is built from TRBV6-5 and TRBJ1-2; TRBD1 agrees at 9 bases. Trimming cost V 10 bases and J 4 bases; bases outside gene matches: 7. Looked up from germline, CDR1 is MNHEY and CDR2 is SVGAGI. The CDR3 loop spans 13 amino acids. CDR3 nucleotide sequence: TGTGCCACCCTGGGACAGGGCGGCTATGGCTACACCTTC. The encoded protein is CATLGQGGYGYTF.

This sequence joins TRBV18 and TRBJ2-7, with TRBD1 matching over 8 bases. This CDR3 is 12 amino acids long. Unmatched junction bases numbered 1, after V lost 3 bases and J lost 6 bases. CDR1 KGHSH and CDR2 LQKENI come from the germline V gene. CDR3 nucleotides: TGTGCCAGCTCACCGACAGGGGTCGAGCAGTACTTC. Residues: CASSPTGVEQYF.

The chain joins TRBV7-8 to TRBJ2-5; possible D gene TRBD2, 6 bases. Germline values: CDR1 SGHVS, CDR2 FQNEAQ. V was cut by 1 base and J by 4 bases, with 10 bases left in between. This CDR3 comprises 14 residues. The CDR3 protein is CASSLGGLPETQYF. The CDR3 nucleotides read TGTGCCAGCAGCTTAGGTGGACTACCAGAGACCCAGTACTTC. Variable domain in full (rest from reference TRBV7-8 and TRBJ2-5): GAGVSQSPRYKVAKRGQDVALRCDPISGHVSLFWYQQALGQGPEFLTYFQNEAQLDKSGLPSDRFFAERPEGSVSTLKIQRTQQEDSAVYLCASSLGGLPETQYFGPGTRLLVL.

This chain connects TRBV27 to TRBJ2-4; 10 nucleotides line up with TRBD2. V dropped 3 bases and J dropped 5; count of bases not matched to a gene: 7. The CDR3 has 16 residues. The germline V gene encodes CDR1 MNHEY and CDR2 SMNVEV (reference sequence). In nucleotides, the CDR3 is TGTGCCAGCAGTTTCCAGGAGCGGGAGGGAGAAAACATTCAGTACTTC. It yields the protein CASSFQEREGENIQYF.

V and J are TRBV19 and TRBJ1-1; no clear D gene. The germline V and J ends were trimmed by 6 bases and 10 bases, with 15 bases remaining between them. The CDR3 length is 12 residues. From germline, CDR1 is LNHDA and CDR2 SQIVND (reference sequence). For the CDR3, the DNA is TGTGCCAGTAGCTGGTCCCTCTCTACAGCTTTCTTT. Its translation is CASSWSLSTAFF. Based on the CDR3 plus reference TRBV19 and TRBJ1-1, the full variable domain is DGGITQSPKYLFRKEGQNVTLSCEQNLNHDAMYWYRQDPGQGLRLIYYSQIVNDFQKGDIAEGYSVSREKKESFPLTVTSAQKNPTAFYLCASSWSLSTAFFGQGTRLTVV.